These 18 T cell receptor beta chains were all obtained from the same sample, sequenced in a study of blood T cell repertoires in COVID-19. Using immunoSEQ multiplex PCR, the repertoire was profiled, and TCRdb retains in-frame clones only, with some absent. Of some 340,000 clones listed, about four fifths were seen once; the top ten hold around 3%. Sequencing used peripheral blood. Source of these receptors: a man younger than 45 with active or convalescent COVID-19.

The V and J genes are TRBV30 and TRBJ2-7; 7 bases map to TRBD1. Germline V gene lookup returns CDR1 GTSNPN and CDR2 SVGIG (reference sequence). V lost 2 bases, J lost 6 bases, and 1 base stayed unmatched. This CDR3 is 11 amino acids long. The CDR3 region is CAWSRDSEQYF. The CDR3, as DNA: TGTGCCTGGAGTCGGGACAGCGAGCAGTACTTC.

J is TRBJ1-3 and V is TRBV7-6; D is perhaps TRBD1 (5 bases). Germline V gives CDR1 SGHVS, CDR2 FNYEAQ. The V and J ends lost 3 bases and 0 bases respectively, with 18 bases between them. This CDR3 spans 18 amino acids. CDR3 residues: CASSLGWEGTSSGNTIYF. CDR3 coding DNA: TGTGCCAGCAGCTTGGGTTGGGAGGGGACGAGCTCTGGAAACACCATATATTTT.

V usage is TRBV6-1 and J usage is TRBJ1-2; tentative D call: TRBD1 (6 bases). Germline V gene data show CDR1 as MNHNS and CDR2 as SASEGT. The V end was cut by 2 bases, the J end by 8 bases, with 12 bases between. The CDR3 totals 13 residues. CDR3 loop: CASSEYGGHGYTF. The CDR3 DNA follows: TGTGCCAGCAGTGAATACGGGGGGCACGGCTACACCTTC.

In DNA form, the CDR3 reads TGCAGCGTTGGGACTAGCGGGGGTGGAGATACGCAGTATTTT. Protein sequence: CSVGTSGGGDTQYF. This rearrangement joins TRBV29-1 to TRBJ2-3; 13 nucleotides line up with TRBD2. The CDR3 is made up of 14 amino acids. V shed 4 bases and J 5 bases; nucleotides not matched to a gene: 3. Germline V lookup: CDR1 SQVTM, CDR2 ANQGSEA.

The gene calls are TRBV19 and TRBJ1-4; the D gene is possibly TRBD1 (5 bases). Germline CDR1 LNHDA, CDR2 SQIVND (reference sequence). The CDR3 runs 14 residues. V was shortened by 4 bases and J by 10 bases, with 16 bases between the two germline ends. CDR3 DNA: TGTGCCAGTAGTACTCACCAGGACACCGTAAAACTGTTTTTT. Translated: CASSTHQDTVKLFF.

This chain joins TRBV24-1 and TRBJ2-7, with 7 bases matching TRBD1. CDR3 size: 15 residues. CDR1 and CDR2 from the germline V gene are KGHDR and SFDVKD. After removal of 0 bases from V and 3 bases from J, the junction contained 4 bases not matched to a gene. This CDR3 is CATSDLDRDVYEQYF. CDR3 nucleotides: TGTGCCACCAGTGATTTGGACAGGGACGTCTACGAGCAGTACTTC.

V and J are TRBV11-3 and TRBJ2-3; 8 nucleotides agree with TRBD2. V trimming: 0 bases; J trimming: 2 bases; junction bases outside the gene matches: 4. In germline, CDR1 is SGHNT, CDR2 YENEEA. The CDR3 has 16 residues. CDR3 residues: CASSLEVAGHTDTQYF. Written as DNA, the CDR3 is TGTGCCAGCAGCTTAGAGGTAGCGGGGCACACAGATACGCAGTATTTT.

The V and J genes are TRBV18 and TRBJ1-1, with D possibly TRBD1 on 6 matching bases. The CDR3 runs 14 residues. The V end was cut by 4 bases, the J end by 1 base, with 10 bases between. Germline lookup yields CDR1 KGHSH and CDR2 LQKENI. The CDR3 coding sequence is TGTGCCAGCTCACAGGACAGCGAGAACACTGAAGCTTTCTTT. Amino acids: CASSQDSENTEAFF.

The V gene is TRBV2, the J gene TRBJ2-1; 7 bases fit TRBD2. V was pared by 4 bases and J by 0 bases, with 3 bases of the junction left unmatched. Germline V gene lookup returns CDR1 SNHLY and CDR2 FYNNEI. This CDR3 region has 15 residues. CDR3 coding DNA: TGTGCCAGCAGTGGAGCGGGGCCCTCCTACAATGAGCAGTTCTTC. Protein: CASSGAGPSYNEQFF.

The gene calls are TRBV7-2 and TRBJ2-1, with D perhaps matching TRBD1 (5 bases). Between the trimmed V and J ends, which lost 6 bases and 1 base, there was a span of 13 bases. The CDR3 sequence is 15 residues long. Germline values: CDR1 SGHTA, CDR2 FQGNSA. The CDR3 region is CASSREGVSYNEQFF. The CDR3 coding sequence is TGTGCCAGCAGTAGGGAAGGGGTTTCCTACAATGAGCAGTTCTTC.

The chain uses TRBV19 and TRBJ1-1; a weak D match, TRBD1 (5 bases). Germline V gene data show CDR1 as LNHDA and CDR2 as SQIVND (reference sequence). The CDR3 runs to 14 residues. V lost 6 bases to trimming and J lost 3 bases, with 14 bases between them. The CDR3 loop reads CASSSIGADTEAFF. The CDR3 DNA reads as TGTGCCAGTAGCTCGATAGGGGCGGACACTGAAGCTTTCTTT.

The chain recombines TRBV9 with TRBJ1-6, with D possibly being TRBD1 (5 bases). This CDR3 spans 14 amino acids. Germline V gene data show CDR1 as SGDLS and CDR2 as YYNGEE. The ends were cut back, 4 bases at V and 10 bases at J, with 15 bases in the middle. CDR3 nucleotides: TGTGCCAGCAGCCTCCAGGGAAGAGGATCACCCCTCCACTTT. It yields the protein CASSLQGRGSPLHF. The entire variable domain, with the rest obtained from reference TRBV9 and TRBJ1-6, is as follows: DSGVTQTPKHLITATGQRVTLRCSPRSGDLSVYWYQQSLDQGLQFLIQYYNGEERAKGNILERFSAQQFPDLHSELNLSSLELGDSALYFCASSLQGRGSPLHFGNGTRLTVT.

The V and J genes are TRBV5-1 and TRBJ2-1, with 8 nucleotides matching TRBD2. The CDR3 is 15 amino acids. From germline, CDR1 is SGHRS and CDR2 YFSETQ. J lost 3 bases, V lost 2 bases, and 4 bases had no gene match. The CDR3 bases are TGCGCCAGCAGCTTTACCAGCGGGAGCTACAATGAGCAGTTCTTC. Its translation is CASSFTSGSYNEQFF.

In the case of this clone: Within the sample, other DNA sequences also encode this same CDR3. The chain uses TRBV9 and TRBJ1-2; a weak D match, TRBD1 (5 bases). CDR3 size: 14 residues. V lost 0 bases to trimming and J lost 4 bases, with 10 bases between them. Germline CDR1 and CDR2: SGDLS and YYNGEE. This CDR3 reads CASSVGGGSYGYTF. CDR3 nucleotide sequence: TGTGCCAGCAGCGTAGGGGGCGGTTCCTATGGCTACACCTTC.

This rearrangement joins TRBV2 to TRBJ1-3, with no clear D. CDR3 length: 15 residues. Trimming cost V 7 bases and J 0 bases, with 13 bases left between them. From germline, CDR1 is SNHLY and CDR2 FYNNEI. CDR3 loop: CASNLDTSSGNTIYF. The DNA for the CDR3 is TGTGCCAGCAACCTCGACACCAGCTCTGGAAACACCATATATTTT.

The rearrangement uses TRBV7-9 and TRBJ1-3; a possible D gene is TRBD1 (5 bases). Between the trimmed V and J ends, which lost 3 bases and 0 bases, there was a span of 9 bases. CDR1 is SEHNR, CDR2 FQNEAQ, per germline (reference sequence). This CDR3 is 15 amino acids long. The CDR3 region has the DNA TGTGCCAGCAGCTTGGCGACAGCCTCTGGAAACACCATATATTTT. This translates into CASSLATASGNTIYF.

The chain joins TRBV29-1 to TRBJ2-3; D may be TRBD1 (6 bases). Per germline, CDR1 SQVTM and CDR2 ANQGSEA. CDR3 length equals 13 residues. V was cut by 5 bases and J by 5 bases, with 14 bases left in between. This chain's CDR3 is CSVQGSPGDTQYF. DNA for the CDR3: TGCAGCGTTCAGGGGTCCCCGGGAGATACGCAGTATTTT.

The chain has TRBV6-1 and TRBJ2-3; 9 bases are a match to TRBD2. The CDR3 runs 16 residues. V shed 2 bases and J 4 bases; nucleotides not matched to a gene: 7. Germline assignment: CDR1 MNHNS and CDR2 SASEGT. For the CDR3, the DNA is TGTGCCAGCAGTGAATTTGGACTAGCGAAGGCAGATACGCAGTATTTT. Translated: CASSEFGLAKADTQYF.